This passage covers 27 T cell receptor beta chains from one sample sequenced in a study of T cell responses to AZD1222 COVID-19 vaccine. Clones were read by immunoSEQ multiplex PCR, and TCRdb kept only the in-frame ones, dropping some. The sample lists 130,000 to 150,000 clones, about nine tenths occurring once. The sequenced sample was peripheral blood, obtained on day 0 of AZD1222 vaccination. The receptors were gathered from an adult in good health.

The chain links TRBV27 to TRBJ2-7; D perhaps matches TRBD1 (5 bases). The CDR3 totals 14 residues. Germline V lookup: CDR1 MNHEY, CDR2 SMNVEV (reference sequence). Trimming stripped 4 bases from V and 2 bases from J, with 12 bases between. CDR3 nucleotides: TGTGCCAGCAGTTGGGGTGACAGAGCCTACGAGCAGTACTTC. Translation: CASSWGDRAYEQYF.

This clone was observed a handful of times. J is TRBJ2-1 and V is TRBV19; D is ambiguous. Trimming removed 7 bases at V and 0 bases at J, with 13 bases between. This CDR3 contains 15 residues. CDR1 is LNHDA, CDR2 SQIVND, per germline (reference sequence). CDR3 in DNA: TGTGCCAGTAATACAGCAGTCTCCTCCTACAATGAGCAGTTCTTC. It translates to CASNTAVSSYNEQFF.

The chain carries TRBV5-1 and TRBJ1-6; 9 nucleotides match TRBD1. This CDR3 has 15 amino acids. The ends lost 3 bases at V and 7 bases at J; junction bases unmatched: 5. Per the germline V gene, CDR1 is SGHRS and CDR2 is YFSETQ. The CDR3 spells CASSSSGTGNSPLHF. In DNA, the CDR3 is TGCGCCAGCAGCTCCTCCGGGACAGGGAATTCACCCCTCCACTTT.

The CDR3 bases are TGTGCCACCAGCAGATTTGACAGGGATCCCGGGGAGCTGTTTTTT. Amino acids: CATSRFDRDPGELFF. The chain employs TRBV15 and TRBJ2-2; TRBD1 aligns across 7 bases. The germline CDR1 and CDR2 sequences are LNHNV and YYDKDF (reference sequence). The V segment lost 2 bases and the J segment 6 bases; nucleotides outside the gene matches: 6. This CDR3 spans 15 amino acids.

The rearrangement uses TRBV6-2 or TRBV6-3 and TRBJ2-7, with 8 bases fitting TRBD1. J was trimmed by 9 bases and V by 5 bases; bases with no gene match: 18. The CDR3 is 16 residues long. CDR1 is MNHEY, CDR2 SVGEGT, per germline. The CDR3 region is CASSRRQGTTFNRQYF. CDR3 DNA sequence: TGTGCCAGCAGTCGACGACAGGGGACAACTTTTAATAGGCAGTACTTC.

The chain joins TRBV6-5 to TRBJ1-1, with D perhaps matching TRBD1 (5 bases). CDR1 and CDR2 from the germline V gene are MNHEY and SVGAGI. V lost 7 bases and J 10 bases, leaving 25 bases between the germline ends. CDR3 size: 15 residues. The CDR3 spells CASIGAGTPKVIAFF. The CDR3 coding sequence is TGTGCCAGCATTGGGGCAGGGACCCCTAAGGTGATAGCTTTCTTT.

The chain couples TRBV7-9 to TRBJ2-1; the match to TRBD1 covers 10 bases. Germline V CDR1 and CDR2: SEHNR, FQNEAQ (reference sequence). Unmatched junction bases numbered 5, after V lost 8 bases and J lost 1 base. This CDR3 contains 15 residues. This CDR3 is CASVPGQGSYNEQFF. In nucleotides, the CDR3 is TGTGCCAGCGTCCCGGGACAGGGGTCCTACAATGAGCAGTTCTTC. Full variable domain (missing parts from reference TRBV7-9 and TRBJ2-1): DTGVSQNPRHKITKRGQNVTFRCDPISEHNRLYWYRQTLGQGPEFLTYFQNEAQLEKSRLLSDRFSAERPKGSFSTLEIQRTEQGDSAMYLCASVPGQGSYNEQFFGPGTRLTVL.

The CDR3 DNA follows: TGTGCCAGCAGTCCTCTAGCGGATCTACGGGACGAGCAGTACTTC. Its protein is CASSPLADLRDEQYF. The chain recombines TRBV27 with TRBJ2-7; 7 bases match TRBD2. V lost 5 bases, J lost 5 bases, and 12 bases stayed unmatched. The length of the CDR3 is 15 residues. The germline V gene encodes CDR1 MNHEY and CDR2 SMNVEV (reference sequence).

The V call is TRBV27, the J call TRBJ2-6, with D unclear. The V gene lost 6 bases and the J gene lost 0 bases, with 18 bases spanning the gap. Per the germline V gene, CDR1 is MNHEY and CDR2 is SMNVEV (reference sequence). This CDR3 spans 18 amino acids. The CDR3 spells CASSPGRRAPSGANVLTF. As DNA, the CDR3 is TGTGCCAGCAGCCCTGGCAGACGGGCCCCCTCTGGGGCCAACGTCCTGACTTTC.

V is TRBV4-1 and J is TRBJ1-5; a weak D match, TRBD1 (6 bases). The CDR3 sequence is 15 residues long. Germline CDR1 and CDR2: MGHRA and YSYEKL. Trimming left V 1 base short and J 5 bases short, with 12 bases between. CDR3 DNA sequence: TGCGCCAGCAGCCAAGCGGGGGCCGGTCATCAGCCCCAGCATTTT. Translating gives CASSQAGAGHQPQHF.

The rearrangement links TRBV7-9 to TRBJ2-5; the D is unclear. This CDR3 comprises 14 residues. Germline V gives CDR1 SEHNR, CDR2 FQNEAQ (reference sequence). The V end lost 4 bases, the J end lost 1 base, and 10 bases lay between the germline ends. The CDR3 nucleotides are TGTGCCAGCAGCTACCGGCTGGGCCAAGAGACCCAGTACTTC. It codes for CASSYRLGQETQYF.

The rearrangement joins TRBV5-6 to TRBJ2-1; D unresolved. Between the trimmed V and J ends, which lost 4 bases and 0 bases, there was a span of 14 bases. CDR3 length equals 16 residues. Germline CDR1 reads SGHDT; CDR2 reads YYEEEE. CDR3: CASSPDPGRSYNEQFF. CDR3 bases: TGTGCCAGCAGCCCCGACCCAGGTCGCTCCTACAATGAGCAGTTCTTC.

This chain uses TRBV6-2 or TRBV6-3 with TRBJ2-2; no firm D call. The CDR3 length is 15 residues. Germline CDR1 MNHEY, CDR2 SVGEGT. Trimming stripped 2 bases from V and 0 bases from J, with 7 bases between. The CDR3, as DNA: TGTGCCAGCAGTTACGGTGGAACGAACACCGGGGAGCTGTTTTTT. Translating it yields CASSYGGTNTGELFF.

The CDR3 DNA is TGTGCCAGCAGCCGCCCGGAGGGCGCCTACGAGCAGTACTTC. Amino acids: CASSRPEGAYEQYF. The chain is built from TRBV7-2 and TRBJ2-7, with a tentative D call TRBD2 (6 bases). Germline CDR1 reads SGHTA; CDR2 reads FQGNSA. This CDR3 contains 14 residues. V was clipped by 5 bases and J by 2 bases, with 13 bases between them.

The chain recombines TRBV7-2 with TRBJ1-4, with D unresolved. Germline loops: CDR1 SGHTA, CDR2 FQGNSA. Deletions cut 3 bases from V and 5 bases from J, with 7 bases between. CDR3 length: 13 amino acids. Written as DNA, the CDR3 is TGTGCCAGCAGCTTCGATACAAATGAAAAACTGTTTTTT. This sequence encodes CASSFDTNEKLFF.

This chain uses TRBV18 with TRBJ2-3, with a weak D call TRBD2 (5 bases). Germline values: CDR1 KGHSH, CDR2 LQKENI. The CDR3 is 14 amino acids. V lost 3 bases, J lost 7 bases, and 14 bases lay in between. CDR3 sequence reads: CASSPVERTHTQYF. CDR3 nucleotide sequence: TGTGCCAGCTCACCGGTAGAGCGGACCCATACGCAGTATTTT. The variable domain in full, with the rest retrieved from reference TRBV18 and TRBJ2-3, is NAGVMQNPRHLVRRRGQEARLRCSPMKGHSHVYWYRQLPEEGLKFMVYLQKENIIDESGMPKERFSAEFPKEGPSILRIQQVVRGDSAAYFCASSPVERTHTQYFGPGTRLTVL.

The chain recombines TRBV6-6 with TRBJ1-1; D is ambiguous. Germline CDR1 reads MNHNY; CDR2 reads SVGAGI (reference sequence). The CDR3 contains 16 residues. V was shortened by 6 bases and J by 1 base, with 18 bases between the two germline ends. The CDR3 sequence: CASRTGLSYENTEAFF. CDR3 in DNA: TGTGCCAGCAGAACCGGGCTATCTTATGAGAACACTGAAGCTTTCTTT.

This clone was observed once. The gene calls are TRBV29-1 and TRBJ2-3; 11 positions agree with TRBD1. The CDR3 contains 16 residues. V was clipped by 4 bases and J by 5 bases; unmatched bases: 11. Germline V gene sequence: CDR1 SQVTM, CDR2 ANQGSEA. The DNA of the CDR3 is TGCAGCGTTGGCGCTGTTTGGACAGGGGGCAAAGATACGCAGTATTTT. Encoded protein: CSVGAVWTGGKDTQYF.

This clone was counted a few times. The chain employs TRBV5-6 and TRBJ2-5, with 14 bases fitting TRBD2. CDR1 and CDR2 (germline): SGHDT, YYEEEE. The CDR3 is 17 residues long. Germline trimming cut 5 bases from V and 4 bases from J; bases unmatched to any gene: 10. CDR3 bases: TGTGCCAGCAGACGACTAGCGGGAGGGCCAATAGCAGAGACCCAGTACTTC. Translating it yields CASRRLAGGPIAETQYF.

J is TRBJ2-2 and V is TRBV28; D is ambiguous. The V gene's germline CDR1 is MDHEN and CDR2 SYDVKM. V was cut by 3 bases and J by 5 bases, with 10 bases left in between. The CDR3 runs 14 residues. CDR3 nucleotides: TGTGCCAGCAGTTTTCCGGGTACTACCGGGGAGCTGTTTTTT. This gives the protein CASSFPGTTGELFF.

V usage is TRBV7-9 and J usage is TRBJ1-2; D is unresolved. V lost 0 bases to trimming and J lost 8 bases, with 13 bases between them. Per germline, CDR1 SEHNR and CDR2 FQNEAQ (reference sequence). The CDR3 is 14 amino acids. The DNA of the CDR3 is TGTGCCAGCAGCTTAGCAAGGCAGACCCCAGGCTACACCTTC. Translating it yields CASSLARQTPGYTF.

The gene calls are TRBV6-6 and TRBJ1-6; D is perhaps TRBD1 (6 bases). V shed 6 bases and J shed 11 bases, with 14 bases lying between them. The CDR3 runs to 13 residues. Germline values: CDR1 MNHNY, CDR2 SVGAGI (reference sequence). The chain's CDR3 is CASSDIQGPPLHF. DNA of the CDR3: TGTGCCAGCAGCGATATACAGGGCCCACCCCTCCACTTT.

The rearrangement uses TRBV7-9 and TRBJ2-3; TRBD1 matches at 9 bases. CDR3 length: 17 residues. CDR1 is SEHNR and CDR2 is FQNEAQ in the germline V gene (reference sequence). With 0 bases clipped from V and 3 bases from J, the junction kept 7 bases outside the gene matches. The CDR3 reads CASSLARLGQGTDTQYF. CDR3 DNA: TGTGCCAGCAGCTTAGCTCGATTGGGACAGGGTACAGATACGCAGTATTTT.

This chain uses TRBV14 with TRBJ1-2; 10 nucleotides match TRBD1. In germline, CDR1 is SGHDN, CDR2 FVKESK. The CDR3 extends over 18 amino acids. The V gene end was trimmed by 4 bases and the J gene end by 4 bases; junction bases not matched to a gene: 15. Here the CDR3 reads CASSRNRDRGRLGYGYTF. The CDR3 nucleotides are TGTGCCAGCAGCCGAAACCGGGACAGGGGTCGTTTGGGCTATGGCTACACCTTC.

V gene TRBV2 combines with J gene TRBJ2-6; D may be TRBD1 (5 bases). V was pared by 3 bases and J by 2 bases, with 11 bases between. CDR1 and CDR2 from the germline V gene are SNHLY and FYNNEI. The CDR3 runs to 16 residues. Written as DNA, the CDR3 is TGTGCCAGCAGTGACAGGGATCTCCCTGGGGCCAACGTCCTGACTTTC. Its protein is CASSDRDLPGANVLTF.

V usage is TRBV4-2 and J usage is TRBJ2-3; D tentatively fits TRBD1 or TRBD2 (7 bases each). Germline-derived CDR1 and CDR2 are LGHNA and YNFKEQ. V lost 0 bases and J lost 11, with 21 bases in between. This CDR3 is 16 amino acids long. In DNA, the CDR3 is TGTGCCAGCAGCCAAGATCCCGACTTCAGGGGGGGAGGGCAGTATTTT. Amino acid sequence: CASSQDPDFRGGGQYF.

This clone was seen only a few times. The chain employs TRBV5-8 and TRBJ1-5; D is unclear. The CDR3 totals 13 residues. CDR1 and CDR2 (germline): SGHTS, YDEGEE. The V and J ends lost 2 bases and 0 bases respectively, with 3 bases between them. CDR3 loop: CASSLNSNQPQHF. The CDR3 coding sequence is TGTGCCAGCAGCTTAAATAGCAATCAGCCCCAGCATTTT.